The 19 T cell receptor beta chains presented below share a single source sample, sequenced in a study of blood T cell repertoires in COVID-19. Using immunoSEQ multiplex PCR, the repertoire was profiled, and TCRdb retains in-frame clones only, with some absent. The sample lists 300,000 to 450,000 clones; roughly nine tenths were seen once. Sequencing used peripheral blood. These receptors originate from a woman aged 55-69 years with COVID-19, enrolled during active disease.

V and J are TRBV6-5 and TRBJ1-2; D gene uncertain. V was cut by 3 bases and J by 4 bases, with 12 bases left in between. Germline loops: CDR1 MNHEY, CDR2 SVGAGI. The CDR3 runs to 14 residues. The CDR3 DNA sequence: TGTGCCAGCAGTTATTCTAGGGCGGGCTATGGCTACACCTTC. As protein: CASSYSRAGYGYTF.

J is TRBJ1-2 and V is TRBV6-6; perhaps TRBD1 as D (6 bases). The CDR3 runs 14 residues. Germline CDR1 and CDR2: MNHNY and SVGAGI (reference sequence). Trimming removed 7 bases at V and 4 bases at J, with 16 bases between. The CDR3 DNA reads TGTGCCAGCATCTCTGGGGGCTGGCCCTATGGCTACACCTTC. Translated: CASISGGWPYGYTF.

The chain recombines TRBV6-2 or TRBV6-3 with TRBJ1-2; 8 bases are shared with TRBD1. With 7 bases clipped from V and 4 bases from J, the junction kept 8 bases outside the gene matches. Germline values: CDR1 MNHEY, CDR2 SVGEGT. The CDR3 spans 14 residues. This chain's CDR3 is CASIPGTGGYGYTF. The CDR3 DNA is TGTGCCAGCATCCCTGGAACAGGGGGCTATGGCTACACCTTC.

The chain recombines TRBV28 with TRBJ1-2; TRBD1 might be the D (6 bases). The CDR3 contains 14 residues. The V and J ends lost 4 bases and 4 bases respectively, with 13 bases between them. CDR1 is MDHEN, CDR2 SYDVKM, per germline. For the CDR3, the DNA is TGTGCCAGCAGTTCGGGGGGGCTGCGCTATGGCTACACCTTC. This codes for CASSSGGLRYGYTF.

This clone was counted a single time. The gene calls are TRBV30 and TRBJ2-2, with 10 bases that match TRBD1. CDR3 size: 15 residues. Germline V lookup: CDR1 GTSNPN, CDR2 SVGIG (reference sequence). Trimming removed 8 bases from V and 5 bases from J; junction bases left unmatched: 11. CDR3 in DNA: TGTGCCCTGGTGGGAGGACAGGGGGAAACCGGGGAGCTGTTTTTT. This encodes CALVGGQGETGELFF.

V gene TRBV7-9 combines with J gene TRBJ1-3; unclear D gene. V lost 0 bases, J lost 4 bases, and 4 bases lay in between. The CDR3 runs to 13 residues. The germline V gene encodes CDR1 SEHNR and CDR2 FQNEAQ (reference sequence). The CDR3: CASSLAGGNTIYF. In DNA, the CDR3 is TGTGCCAGCAGCTTAGCGGGCGGAAACACCATATATTTT. The complete variable domain, with remaining parts taken from reference TRBV7-9 and TRBJ1-3, reads DTGVSQNPRHKITKRGQNVTFRCDPISEHNRLYWYRQTLGQGPEFLTYFQNEAQLEKSRLLSDRFSAERPKGSFSTLEIQRTEQGDSAMYLCASSLAGGNTIYFGEGSWLTVV.

Points on this clone: Other nucleotide sequences from this sample produce the same CDR3. The chain recombines TRBV6-6 with TRBJ2-3; 8 bases map to TRBD2. The CDR3 loop spans 15 amino acids. J lost 1 base, V lost 2 bases, and 2 bases had no gene match. Germline CDR1 is MNHNY and CDR2 is SVGAGI (reference sequence). The CDR3 DNA reads TGTGCCAGCAGTTACCTAGCGGGCGGCACAGATACGCAGTATTTT. Translation gives CASSYLAGGTDTQYF.

V is TRBV7-9 and J is TRBJ1-1; the D is unclear. Germline loops: CDR1 SEHNR, CDR2 FQNEAQ (reference sequence). This CDR3 is built from 15 residues. V lost 1 base, J lost 0 bases, and 9 bases lay in between. CDR3 residues: CASSLVVGVNTEAFF. For the CDR3, the DNA is TGTGCCAGCAGCTTAGTGGTCGGAGTGAACACTGAAGCTTTCTTT.

This clone turned up a few times. The CDR3 reads CASSRQGPNSPLHF. CDR3 sequence (DNA): TGTGCCAGCAGCCGACAGGGACCTAATTCACCCCTCCACTTT. The rearrangement uses TRBV13 and TRBJ1-6, with 7 bases identical to TRBD1. The CDR3 is 14 amino acids. V trimming: 5 bases; J trimming: 6 bases; junction bases outside the gene matches: 4. Germline CDR1 reads PRHDT; CDR2 reads FYEKMQ (reference sequence).

The chain carries TRBV9 and TRBJ1-1; D might be TRBD1 (6 bases). Trimming removed 3 bases at V and 0 bases at J, with 12 bases between. This CDR3 spans 15 amino acids. Looked up from germline, CDR1 is SGDLS and CDR2 is YYNGEE. The CDR3 here is CASSGTGSMNTEAFF. The CDR3 DNA reads as TGTGCCAGCAGCGGCACAGGGAGCATGAACACTGAAGCTTTCTTT. The whole variable domain, filled in from reference TRBV9 and TRBJ1-1, reads DSGVTQTPKHLITATGQRVTLRCSPRSGDLSVYWYQQSLDQGLQFLIQYYNGEERAKGNILERFSAQQFPDLHSELNLSSLELGDSALYFCASSGTGSMNTEAFFGQGTRLTVV.

CDR3 loop: CASSQQGGHGYTF. The DNA for the CDR3 is TGTGCCAGCAGCCAACAGGGTGGTCATGGCTACACCTTC. This sequence joins TRBV16 and TRBJ1-2, with D tentatively TRBD1 (5 bases). Germline CDR1 is KGHSY and CDR2 is FQNENV. The CDR3 sequence is 13 residues long. Trimming shortened V by 2 bases and J by 6 bases, and 10 bases separated the two germline ends.

About this clone itself: The same CDR3 arises from other DNA sequences in this sample as well. The chain carries TRBV5-4 and TRBJ1-1, with 7 nucleotides matching TRBD1. This CDR3 has 14 residues. V shed 0 bases and J 1 base; nucleotides not matched to a gene: 0. Germline V gene lookup returns CDR1 SGHNT and CDR2 YYREEE (reference sequence). CDR3 protein: CASSLDRGNTEAFF. DNA for the CDR3: TGTGCCAGCAGCTTGGACAGGGGGAACACTGAAGCTTTCTTT.

The V and J genes are TRBV7-3 and TRBJ2-1; 8 nucleotides match TRBD2. Per the germline V gene, CDR1 is SGHTA and CDR2 is FQGTGA. The CDR3 is 16 residues long. Trimming took 6 bases from V and 3 from J; bases not matched to a gene: 10. The CDR3 DNA sequence: TGTGCCAGCAGGTTCACCGGGACTAGTGGCTACAATGAGCAGTTCTTC. It encodes CASRFTGTSGYNEQFF.

The chain carries TRBV4-2 and TRBJ2-1, with 8 positions matching TRBD1. Germline CDR1 is LGHNA and CDR2 is YNFKEQ. CDR3 length: 17 amino acids. With 4 bases clipped from V and 1 base from J, the junction kept 9 bases outside the gene matches. The CDR3: CASSPIPTGDSYNEQFF. The CDR3 DNA reads as TGTGCCAGCAGCCCTATTCCGACAGGGGATTCCTACAATGAGCAGTTCTTC.

The V call is TRBV5-1, the J call TRBJ1-1; D might be TRBD1 (6 bases). There are 14 residues in the CDR3. V dropped 4 bases and J dropped 3 bases, with 13 bases sitting between them. Germline CDR1 is SGHRS and CDR2 is YFSETQ. CDR3 coding DNA: TGCGCCAGCAGCCCCCGAGGGGGTTACACTGAAGCTTTCTTT. Its protein product is CASSPRGGYTEAFF. Using reference TRBV5-1 and TRBJ1-1 for the parts outside the CDR3, the full variable domain is KAGVTQTPRYLIKTRGQQVTLSCSPISGHRSVSWYQQTPGQGLQFLFEYFSETQRNKGNFPGRFSGRQFSNSRSEMNVSTLELGDSALYLCASSPRGGYTEAFFGQGTRLTVV.

J is TRBJ1-5 and V is TRBV6-5; D unclear. The CDR3 loop spans 13 amino acids. Trimming shortened V by 6 bases and J by 3 bases, and 9 bases separated the two germline ends. In germline, CDR1 is MNHEY, CDR2 SVGAGI. CDR3 nucleotide sequence: TGTGCCAGCAGAATACACACCAATCAGCCCCAGCATTTT. It codes for CASRIHTNQPQHF.

This clone was observed many times. The chain joins TRBV28 to TRBJ1-4, with TRBD1 matching 9 bases. V lost 5 bases to trimming and J lost 0 bases; unmatched junction nucleotides: 13. CDR1 is MDHEN, CDR2 SYDVKM, per germline. This CDR3 contains 19 residues. CDR3 loop: CASSHWDRVDRATNEKLFF. As DNA, the CDR3 is TGTGCCAGCAGTCACTGGGACAGGGTGGATAGGGCAACTAATGAAAAACTGTTTTTT.

The genes are TRBV18 and TRBJ1-2, with 9 positions matching TRBD1. The germline gives CDR1 KGHSH, CDR2 LQKENI. The CDR3 runs to 15 residues. Losses at the gene ends were 2 bases for V and 4 bases for J; bases not matched to a gene: 5. The chain's CDR3 is CASSPGGQGLYGYTF. The DNA of the CDR3 is TGTGCCAGCTCACCAGGGGGACAGGGCCTCTATGGCTACACCTTC.

CDR3 protein: CASSDGLAVKPTQYF. The CDR3 DNA follows: TGTGCCAGCAGTGACGGACTAGCGGTCAAACCGACCCAGTACTTC. This chain links TRBV6-4 with TRBJ2-5; 10 nucleotides align to TRBD2. Germline values: CDR1 MRHNA, CDR2 SNTAGT. V shed 2 bases and J 7 bases; nucleotides not matched to a gene: 7. This CDR3 has 15 residues.